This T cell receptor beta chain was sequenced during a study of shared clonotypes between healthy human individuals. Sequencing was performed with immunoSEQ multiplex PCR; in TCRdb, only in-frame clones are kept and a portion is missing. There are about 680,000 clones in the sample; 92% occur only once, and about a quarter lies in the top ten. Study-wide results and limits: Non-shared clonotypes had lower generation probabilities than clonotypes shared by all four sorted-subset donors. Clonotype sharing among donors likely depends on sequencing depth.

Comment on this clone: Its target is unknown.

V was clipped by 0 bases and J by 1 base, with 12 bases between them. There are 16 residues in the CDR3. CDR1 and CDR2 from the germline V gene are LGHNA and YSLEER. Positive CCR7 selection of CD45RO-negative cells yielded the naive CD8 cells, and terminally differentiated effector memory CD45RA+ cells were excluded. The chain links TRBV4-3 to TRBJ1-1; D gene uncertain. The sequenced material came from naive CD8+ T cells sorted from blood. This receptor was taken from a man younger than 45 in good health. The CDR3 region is CASSQEVLGANTEAFF. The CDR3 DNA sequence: TGCGCCAGCAGCCAAGAGGTGCTGGGAGCGAACACTGAAGCTTTCTTT.